Below, 32 T cell receptor beta chains from the same sample are listed, as sequenced in a study of cytomegalovirus exposure and HLA in healthy donors. This PCR relied on a set of 60 Vbeta primers and 13 Jbeta primers. Generated by immunoSEQ multiplex PCR, the TCRdb table keeps only in-frame clones and is missing some. Here the sample spans a few hundred thousand clones, 70% to 90% being singletons. Source material: PBMCs. The source of these receptors is a man between 25 and 39 years old in good health and CMV-seronegative.

For the CDR3, the DNA is TGTGCCAGCAGCTTGCTCGGAGGGTCGGTGTCCACCGGGGAGCTGTTTTTT. Translation: CASSLLGGSVSTGELFF. The gene calls are TRBV5-4 and TRBJ2-2, with TRBD2 as a possible D gene (6 bases). Germline V lookup: CDR1 SGHNT, CDR2 YYREEE (reference sequence). Trimming shortened V by 1 base and J by 4 bases, and 17 bases separated the two germline ends. The CDR3 spans 17 residues. Based on the CDR3 plus reference TRBV5-4 and TRBJ2-2, the full variable domain is ETGVTQSPTHLIKTRGQQVTLRCSSQSGHNTVSWYQQALGQGPQFIFQYYREEENGRGNFPPRFSGLQFPNYSSELNVNALELDDSALYLCASSLLGGSVSTGELFFGEGSRLTVL.

The chain is built from TRBV7-9 and TRBJ2-2; D is unclear. CDR1 and CDR2 from the germline V gene are SEHNR and FQNEAQ (reference sequence). The CDR3 covers 15 residues. Trimming took off 1 base at V and 2 bases at J, with 8 bases between the two ends. CDR3 amino acids: CASSLGAVNTGELFF. CDR3 sequence (DNA): TGTGCCAGCAGCTTAGGGGCCGTCAACACCGGGGAGCTGTTTTTT.

V is TRBV29-1 and J is TRBJ2-3; no clear D. The CDR3 extends over 14 amino acids. Germline lookup yields CDR1 SQVTM and CDR2 ANQGSEA. The CDR3 here is CSCEPWLSTDTQYF. The CDR3 region has the DNA TGCAGTTGTGAACCCTGGCTTAGCACAGATACGCAGTATTTT.

This chain links TRBV15 with TRBJ2-7; D is possibly TRBD1 (7 bases). The ends were cut back, 5 bases at V and 4 bases at J, with 15 bases in the middle. Germline values: CDR1 LNHNV, CDR2 YYDKDF (reference sequence). The CDR3 is made up of 14 amino acids. This CDR3 reads CATSGRDSGYEQYF. The CDR3, as DNA: TGTGCCACCAGCGGGCGGGACAGCGGGTACGAGCAGTACTTC.

The J gene is TRBJ1-1, the V gene TRBV6-5, with 8 bases aligning to TRBD1. V trimming: 2 bases; J trimming: 4 bases; junction bases outside the gene matches: 3. This CDR3 has 14 amino acids. Germline values: CDR1 MNHEY, CDR2 SVGAGI. As DNA, the CDR3 is TGTGCCAGCAGTTACGACAGGGGCCTCACTGAAGCTTTCTTT. Amino acid sequence: CASSYDRGLTEAFF.

The chain employs TRBV2 and TRBJ2-7, with D perhaps matching TRBD1 (6 bases). The germline V gene has CDR1 SNHLY and CDR2 FYNNEI. The CDR3 spans 14 residues. Trimming stripped 5 bases from V and 1 base from J, with 12 bases between. CDR3 sequence reads: CASSSDRFSYEQYF. CDR3 DNA: TGTGCCAGCAGTTCCGACAGGTTTTCCTACGAGCAGTACTTC.

This chain uses TRBV9 with TRBJ2-1, with D possibly matching TRBD2 (6 bases). The V and J ends lost 3 bases and 8 bases respectively, with 15 bases between them. CDR1 and CDR2 (germline): SGDLS, YYNGEE. This CDR3 region has 14 residues. CDR3 in amino acids: CASSAGLVEDEQFF. The CDR3 DNA sequence: TGTGCCAGCAGCGCGGGACTGGTTGAGGATGAGCAGTTCTTC.

This clone was recorded only once. This rearrangement joins TRBV28 to TRBJ1-2; TRBD1 aligns across 7 bases. After removal of 7 bases from V and 6 bases from J, the junction contained 8 bases not matched to a gene. CDR3 length: 13 amino acids. Germline V gene lookup returns CDR1 MDHEN and CDR2 SYDVKM. The chain's CDR3 is CASTSQGVNGYTF. CDR3 coding DNA: TGTGCCAGCACTTCCCAGGGGGTAAATGGCTACACCTTC.

The chain combines TRBV6-5 with TRBJ1-4, with D maybe TRBD1 (5 bases). Trimming removed 0 bases at V and 5 bases at J, with 10 bases between. The germline CDR1 and CDR2 sequences are MNHEY and SVGAGI. The CDR3 contains 15 residues. CDR3 DNA: TGTGCCAGCAGTTACTCGTCGACAGAGAATGAAAAACTGTTTTTT. Its protein is CASSYSSTENEKLFF.

As for this clone: A junction end diverges from the germline sequence, so it may reflect a read error. The chain is built from TRBV6-5 and TRBJ1-2, with TRBD1 as a possible D gene (5 bases). Germline assignment: CDR1 MNHEY and CDR2 SVGAGI. CDR3 length: 14 residues. The CDR3 spells CASSWGGVGYGYTF. CDR3 bases: TGTGCTAGCAGTTGGGGGGGAGTTGGCTATGGCTACACCTTC.

V is TRBV7-9 and J is TRBJ2-1; TRBD2 is a possible D gene (6 bases). Germline V gene sequence: CDR1 SEHNR, CDR2 FQNEAQ (reference sequence). The CDR3 covers 13 residues. The V gene lost 5 bases and the J gene lost 8 bases, with 13 bases spanning the gap. The CDR3 region is CASSPDGGDEQFF. In DNA form, the CDR3 reads TGTGCCAGCAGCCCTGACGGAGGGGATGAGCAGTTCTTC.

This clone was detected a few times. The chain uses TRBV15 and TRBJ1-2; 10 bases map to TRBD1. Germline-derived CDR1 and CDR2 are LNHNV and YYDKDF (reference sequence). The CDR3 is 14 amino acids. Trimming took 6 bases from V and 3 from J; bases not matched to a gene: 4. The chain's CDR3 is CATRQTGGDYGYTF. CDR3 DNA sequence: TGTGCCACCAGGCAGACAGGGGGCGACTATGGCTACACCTTC.

CDR3 DNA: TGTGCCAGCAGTGAGCGGGGTGGGGGCACTGAAGCTTTCTTT. Residues: CASSERGGGTEAFF. V is TRBV6-4 and J is TRBJ1-1; the D gene is possibly TRBD1 (5 bases). CDR3 length: 14 residues. Germline values: CDR1 MRHNA, CDR2 SNTAGT. Trimming removed 3 bases at V and 4 bases at J, with 12 bases between.

The chain combines TRBV5-4 with TRBJ2-3; 8 nucleotides line up with TRBD1. After removal of 0 bases from V and 4 bases from J, the junction contained 7 bases not matched to a gene. Germline CDR1 and CDR2: SGHNT and YYREEE (reference sequence). The CDR3 length is 16 residues. The chain's CDR3 is CASSLAGQGGADTQYF. CDR3 sequence (DNA): TGTGCCAGCAGCTTGGCCGGACAGGGAGGCGCAGATACGCAGTATTTT.

This clone was detected only once. V and J are TRBV6-6 and TRBJ1-5; no firm D call. The CDR3 contains 15 residues. The V and J ends lost 7 bases and 1 base respectively, with 14 bases between them. Germline values: CDR1 MNHNY, CDR2 SVGAGI (reference sequence). This chain's CDR3 is CASINSWWSNQPQHF. The CDR3 DNA follows: TGTGCCAGCATCAACTCATGGTGGAGCAATCAGCCCCAGCATTTT.

CDR3 coding DNA: TGTGCCAGCAGTTTATGGGCTAGCGGGGGCCATAATGAGCAGTTCTTC. Protein sequence: CASSLWASGGHNEQFF. J is TRBJ2-1 and V is TRBV28; 10 bases are a match to TRBD2. CDR1 is MDHEN and CDR2 is SYDVKM in the germline V gene. This CDR3 spans 16 amino acids. With V trimmed by 0 bases and J by 7 bases, 6 bases remained unmatched.

This clone has a handful of counts. V usage is TRBV9 and J usage is TRBJ2-7; the match to TRBD1 covers 8 bases. The germline CDR1 and CDR2 sequences are SGDLS and YYNGEE. V dropped 3 bases and J dropped 6; count of bases not matched to a gene: 11. The CDR3 is 15 residues long. CDR3 loop: CASSADGTGPVEQYF. The CDR3 DNA follows: TGTGCCAGCAGCGCTGACGGGACAGGCCCCGTCGAGCAGTACTTC.

J is TRBJ1-2 and V is TRBV28; a weak D match, TRBD1 (5 bases). V shed 9 bases and J shed 8 bases, with 19 bases lying between them. The germline V gene has CDR1 MDHEN and CDR2 SYDVKM. The CDR3 is 13 residues long. The CDR3 loop reads CASRAAGLEGYTF. The CDR3 DNA sequence: TGTGCCAGTCGGGCGGCAGGGCTGGAAGGCTACACCTTC.

The genes are TRBV21-1 and TRBJ1-6; TRBD1, as called in the table, went unchecked against the DNA. TRBV21-1 counts as a pseudogene. The CDR3 is 18 amino acids. The CDR3 reads CASSKVSTYGQSDSPLHF. CDR3 coding DNA: TGTGCCAGCAGCAAAGTTAGTACATACGGACAGTCGGATTCACCCCTCCACTTT.

For this clone: This CDR3 fails to terminate in the conserved phenylalanine or tryptophan, so it likely reflects a read error. No DNA is shown, since the ends of the CDR3 on it are uncertain; the CDR3 is the one TCRdb lists. The CDR3 loop is CASSVGGASTWYG. V usage is TRBV6-1 and J usage is TRBJ1-2. The CDR3 spans 13 amino acids, including both terminal residues. In germline, CDR1 is MNHNS, CDR2 SASEGT.

This chain links TRBV11-3 with TRBJ2-1, with D perhaps matching TRBD1 (6 bases). Germline CDR1 is SGHNT and CDR2 is YENEEA. V was pared by 0 bases and J by 0 bases, with 12 bases between. This CDR3 has 17 residues. CDR3 amino acids: CASSLESRGRSYNEQFF. The CDR3 coding sequence is TGTGCCAGCAGCTTAGAGTCCAGGGGTCGCTCCTACAATGAGCAGTTCTTC.

This chain uses TRBV27 with TRBJ1-3, with no clear D. The V gene's germline CDR1 is MNHEY and CDR2 SMNVEV (reference sequence). V lost 11 bases and J lost 0, with 11 bases in between. The length of the CDR3 is 13 residues. The CDR3 DNA is TGTGCCCGACCAAGACACTCTGGAAACACCATATATTTT. It encodes CARPRHSGNTIYF.

This clone was found once. V is TRBV9 and J is TRBJ1-4, with unresolved D. Between the trimmed V and J ends, which lost 4 bases and 0 bases, there was a span of 16 bases. Germline loops: CDR1 SGDLS, CDR2 YYNGEE. CDR3 length: 17 amino acids. DNA of the CDR3: TGTGCCAGCAGCCCCCGGGAGTCTACAACAACTAATGAAAAACTGTTTTTT. The encoded protein is CASSPRESTTTNEKLFF.

This clone was counted only a few times. This chain uses TRBV4-1 with TRBJ1-5; maybe TRBD1 (5 bases). CDR1 and CDR2 from the germline V gene are MGHRA and YSYEKL. V lost 4 bases to trimming and J lost 4 bases, with 11 bases between them. This CDR3 spans 14 amino acids. CDR3 region: CASSPIDSNQPQHF. CDR3 sequence (DNA): TGCGCCAGCAGCCCGATTGACAGTAATCAGCCCCAGCATTTT.

The chain's CDR3 is CASSVPSGSAYTGELFF. CDR3 in DNA: TGTGCCAGCAGCGTACCCTCGGGATCAGCTTACACCGGGGAGCTGTTTTTT. The chain uses TRBV9 and TRBJ2-2; a weak D match, TRBD2 (5 bases). This CDR3 has 17 residues. Trimming took 1 base from V and 3 from J, leaving 16 bases between them. Germline V gene data show CDR1 as SGDLS and CDR2 as YYNGEE.

This rearrangement joins TRBV6-5 to TRBJ2-1; 7 positions agree with TRBD2. Germline V gene data show CDR1 as MNHEY and CDR2 as SVGAGI. The trim removed 0 bases at V and 5 bases at J, leaving 4 bases unmatched. CDR3 length equals 15 residues. The CDR3 reads CASSYSVTSNNEQFF. In DNA form, the CDR3 reads TGTGCCAGCAGTTACTCTGTGACTAGCAACAATGAGCAGTTCTTC.

The chain recombines TRBV6-1 with TRBJ1-1; no firm D call. Trimming removed 1 base from V and 6 bases from J, with 9 bases in between. Germline loops: CDR1 MNHNS, CDR2 SASEGT. The CDR3 is 13 amino acids. The CDR3 nucleotides read TGTGCCAGCAGTGAAGGGAACCGGGCTGAAGCTTTCTTT. It yields the protein CASSEGNRAEAFF.

The chain joins TRBV7-9 to TRBJ1-5; D is perhaps TRBD1 (6 bases). The germline CDR1 and CDR2 sequences are SEHNR and FQNEAQ (reference sequence). The CDR3 runs 14 residues. V was cut by 6 bases and J by 3 bases, with 12 bases left in between. In nucleotides, the CDR3 is TGTGCCAGCAGTTCGGACAGCAACAATCAGCCCCAGCATTTT. It specifies CASSSDSNNQPQHF.

This rearrangement joins TRBV5-5 to TRBJ2-5; no firm D call. The assigned J gene may be wrong: the sequence end matches TRBJ2-7 better. Germline V gene sequence: CDR1 SGHKS, CDR2 YYEKEE (reference sequence). This CDR3 comprises 11 residues. The CDR3 region is CASRSAYEQYF. CDR3 nucleotide sequence: TGTGCCAGCAGGTCTGCGTACGAGCAGTACTTC.

The chain employs TRBV5-1 and TRBJ1-1; 8 bases are a match to TRBD1. CDR3 length: 14 residues. Germline values: CDR1 SGHRS, CDR2 YFSETQ. The V gene end was trimmed by 2 bases and the J gene end by 5 bases; junction bases not matched to a gene: 5. CDR3 coding DNA: TGCGCCAGCAGCTTCAGGGGGCGAGGGACTGAAGCTTTCTTT. Translating gives CASSFRGRGTEAFF.

V is TRBV29-1 and J is TRBJ1-1; D ambiguous. CDR1 is SQVTM, CDR2 ANQGSEA, per germline. The CDR3 runs 13 residues. The ends were cut back, 0 bases at V and 7 bases at J, with 12 bases in the middle. The CDR3 nucleotides are TGCAGCGTTGAAGAAAAGAGGTGGAGTGAAGCTTTCTTT. Its protein product is CSVEEKRWSEAFF.

The V gene is TRBV9, the J gene TRBJ1-1; 9 bases are a match to TRBD1. Trimming took 2 bases from V and 3 from J; bases not matched to a gene: 5. CDR1 is SGDLS, CDR2 YYNGEE, per germline. CDR3 length: 15 residues. CDR3 nucleotide sequence: TGTGCCAGCAGCGTTACAGGGGGCAAGTACACTGAAGCTTTCTTT. Protein sequence: CASSVTGGKYTEAFF.